Listed here is a single T cell receptor (beta chain). Its antigen is not known. The PCR used 60 Vbeta and 13 Jbeta primers. The table came from immunoSEQ multiplex PCR; TCRdb's copy has only in-frame clones and leaves some out. The repertoire holds roughly 150,000 clones, with about three quarters as singletons. The CDR3 spans 14 residues. V lost 6 bases and J lost 0, with 10 bases in between. The germline gives CDR1 SNHLY, CDR2 FYNNEI. These data belong to a study of cytomegalovirus exposure and HLA in healthy donors. Study-level points and caveats: V- and J-gene trimming of TCR beta was linked (in a later analysis) to a missense DCLRE1C variant. The study designated 150 or so TCR beta chains cytomegalovirus-associated. Information on immune exposure was restricted to one variable (CMV serostatus).

The J gene is TRBJ2-3, the V gene TRBV2; no definite D call. Specimen: PBMCs. The receptor's source is a man in his forties or fifties in good health and CMV-seropositive. In nucleotides, the CDR3 is TGTGCCAGCAGGTTCCTTATTAGCACAGATACGCAGTATTTT. Residues: CASRFLISTDTQYF.